A single sample is the source of the 2 T cell receptor beta chains below, sequenced in a study of cytomegalovirus exposure and HLA in healthy donors. 13 Jbeta primers and 60 Vbeta primers were used for the PCR. The method was immunoSEQ multiplex PCR; TCRdb's version includes in-frame clones alone and lacks a portion of them. The data contain about 200,000 clones, under 70% of them seen just once; the ten biggest clones take up less than 3%. The sample consisted of PBMCs. The source is a man aged 35-49 years in good health and CMV-seropositive.

V is TRBV6-5 and J is TRBJ2-5; 8 bases are shared with TRBD1. CDR1 and CDR2 (germline): MNHEY, SVGAGI. The trim removed 2 bases at V and 12 bases at J, leaving 5 bases unmatched. The CDR3 sequence is 12 residues long. The CDR3 DNA follows: TGTGCCAGCAGTTACCAAGGGGGACAGGAGTACTTC. It is translated as CASSYQGGQEYF.

Only a few counts were recorded for this clone. V usage is TRBV14 and J usage is TRBJ1-2; a possible D gene is TRBD1 (6 bases). Germline V gene lookup returns CDR1 SGHDN and CDR2 FVKESK. The CDR3 is 13 amino acids. The ends were cut back, 6 bases at V and 6 bases at J, with 14 bases in the middle. CDR3 sequence: CASSWAPGDGYTF. Written as DNA, the CDR3 is TGTGCCAGCAGTTGGGCTCCAGGGGATGGCTACACCTTC. Full variable domain (outside the CDR3, taken from reference TRBV14 and TRBJ1-2): EAGVTQFPSHSVIEKGQTVTLRCDPISGHDNLYWYRRVMGKEIKFLLHFVKESKQDESGMPNNRFLAERTGGTYSTLKVQPAELEDSGVYFCASSWAPGDGYTFGSGTRLTVV.